The 25 T cell receptor beta chains given below trace back to one sample, sequenced in a study of CD8+ T cells in alopecia areata. cDNA prepared by RNA extraction and subsequent reverse transcription served as the template for sequencing. Some clones are missing from TCRdb's copy, which holds only in-frame ones; the method was immunoSEQ multiplex PCR. The sample comprises 95,000 to 150,000 clones, 40% to 55% of which are singletons, and about 10% rests with the top ten. The sample consisted of NKG2D-low CD8+ T cells sorted from blood. The source of these receptors is a human donor with alopecia areata.

This clone has a handful of counts. Sequence at one end of the junction differs from germline and may be a read error. V gene TRBV29-1 combines with J gene TRBJ2-1; perhaps TRBD2 as D (6 bases). This CDR3 spans 15 amino acids. Per germline, CDR1 SQVTM and CDR2 ANQGSEA. Written as DNA, the CDR3 is TGCAGCGTTGGATTAGCGGCCAACTCCGACAATGAGCAGTTCTTC. Translated, it gives CSVGLAANSDNEQFF.

This clone has a handful of counts. V gene TRBV29-1 combines with J gene TRBJ1-2; 7 nucleotides match TRBD1. Per germline, CDR1 SQVTM and CDR2 ANQGSEA. Trimming removed 3 bases from V and 7 bases from J; junction bases left unmatched: 8. The CDR3 spans 13 residues. The CDR3 DNA sequence: TGCAGCGTTGATCACAGGGGAAGCGGTGGCTACACCTTC. This sequence encodes CSVDHRGSGGYTF.

The CDR3: CASTGTGELFF. As DNA, the CDR3 is TGTGCCAGCACTGGCACCGGGGAGCTGTTTTTT. The chain uses TRBV9 and TRBJ2-2; D gene ambiguous. Trimming removed 6 bases at V and 4 bases at J, with 4 bases between. Germline values: CDR1 SGDLS, CDR2 YYNGEE. The CDR3 totals 11 residues.

The chain uses TRBV11-2 and TRBJ2-7; D uncertain. Germline CDR1 is SGHAT and CDR2 is FQNNGV. CDR3 length: 13 amino acids. Trimming removed 4 bases at V and 2 bases at J, with 9 bases between. The CDR3 nucleotides read TGTGCCAGCAGCTCCTATGACGCCTACGAGCAGTACTTC. Its translation: CASSSYDAYEQYF.

The chain has TRBV30 and TRBJ1-1; D is perhaps TRBD1 (5 bases). This CDR3 is 14 amino acids long. CDR1 is GTSNPN and CDR2 is SVGIG in the germline V gene (reference sequence). Between the trimmed V and J ends, which lost 0 bases and 4 bases, there was a span of 12 bases. In DNA, the CDR3 is TGTGCCTGGAGTGTAGAACAGGCGAGCACTGAAGCTTTCTTT. Encoded protein: CAWSVEQASTEAFF.

The genes are TRBV28 and TRBJ2-1, with D uncertain. The CDR3 length is 14 residues. The germline V gene has CDR1 MDHEN and CDR2 SYDVKM. The V end lost 3 bases, the J end lost 10 bases, and 16 bases lay between the germline ends. In DNA form, the CDR3 reads TGTGCCAGCAGTTTCGTCCCCGATGCCGGCGAGCAGTTCTTC. This translates into CASSFVPDAGEQFF.

This rearrangement joins TRBV28 to TRBJ2-5; D not certain. The V gene's germline CDR1 is MDHEN and CDR2 SYDVKM. With 3 bases removed from V and 2 bases from J, the gap between germline ends came to 7 bases. The CDR3 contains 13 residues. CDR3 coding DNA: TGTGCCAGCAGTTTGCCGGAGCAAGAGACCCAGTACTTC. This translates into CASSLPEQETQYF.

The table lists this clone with a few counts. The chain carries TRBV7-9 and TRBJ2-5; D gene uncertain. V gave up 1 base and J gave up 13 bases, with 10 bases separating them. Germline-derived CDR1 and CDR2 are SEHNR and FQNEAQ (reference sequence). This CDR3 has 11 amino acids. As DNA, the CDR3 is TGTGCCAGCAGCTTAGGAGCCGTGGGGTACTTC. Amino acid sequence: CASSLGAVGYF.

The V and J genes are TRBV4-3 and TRBJ2-2; possibly TRBD1 for D (6 bases). This CDR3 spans 14 amino acids. Per germline, CDR1 LGHNA and CDR2 YSLEER. V gave up 3 bases and J gave up 5 bases, with 10 bases separating them. The CDR3 is CASSHRGGTGELFF. DNA of the CDR3: TGCGCCAGCAGCCACAGGGGTGGGACCGGGGAGCTGTTTTTT.

This clone was observed a handful of times. The chain uses TRBV29-1 and TRBJ2-1; 10 positions agree with TRBD2. V dropped 1 base and J dropped 8; count of bases not matched to a gene: 14. The germline gives CDR1 SQVTM, CDR2 ANQGSEA. The CDR3 runs to 17 residues. The CDR3 here is CSVEGGLGLAGEDEQFF. The CDR3 bases are TGCAGCGTTGAAGGGGGTCTGGGGCTAGCGGGAGAGGATGAGCAGTTCTTC.

A few counts support this clone. The CDR3 region is CSVVSPDFGDEQYF. In DNA, the CDR3 is TGCAGCGTTGTATCCCCCGACTTCGGGGACGAGCAGTACTTC. The chain links TRBV29-1 to TRBJ2-7; D possibly corresponds to TRBD2 (5 bases). CDR3 length: 14 residues. CDR1 is SQVTM and CDR2 is ANQGSEA in the germline V gene. Trimming removed 4 bases at V and 5 bases at J, with 18 bases between.

This clone has a handful of counts. The chain couples TRBV29-1 to TRBJ2-2; D gene uncertain. Per the germline V gene, CDR1 is SQVTM and CDR2 is ANQGSEA. This CDR3 region has 13 residues. The V and J ends lost 3 bases and 5 bases respectively, with 10 bases between them. Here the CDR3 reads CSVDFGETGELFF. As DNA, the CDR3 is TGCAGCGTTGATTTTGGGGAAACCGGGGAGCTGTTTTTT.

This clone was observed a few times. The chain recombines TRBV2 with TRBJ2-5, with 8 nucleotides matching TRBD1. This CDR3 is 12 amino acids long. Trimming removed 10 bases from V and 3 bases from J; junction bases left unmatched: 4. Germline CDR1 is SNHLY and CDR2 is FYNNEI. As DNA, the CDR3 is TGTGCCAACAGGGGGACCAAAGAGACCCAGTACTTC. Translating it yields CANRGTKETQYF.

V and J are TRBV27 and TRBJ2-1, with D possibly being TRBD1 (5 bases). Germline lookup yields CDR1 MNHEY and CDR2 SMNVEV (reference sequence). Trimming pared 7 bases from V and 9 bases from J, leaving 10 bases between. The CDR3 sequence is 11 residues long. CDR3 residues: CASNGAGEQFF. The CDR3 bases are TGTGCCAGCAATGGGGCCGGTGAGCAGTTCTTC.

The gene calls are TRBV29-1 and TRBJ2-7; no clear D gene. The CDR3 runs to 12 residues. V lost 7 bases to trimming and J lost 4 bases, with 14 bases between them. Germline-derived CDR1 and CDR2 are SQVTM and ANQGSEA. CDR3 sequence: CSASDMKYEQYF. As DNA, the CDR3 is TGCAGCGCTTCAGATATGAAATACGAGCAGTACTTC.

This rearrangement joins TRBV29-1 to TRBJ2-1, with TRBD1 matching 8 bases. The trim removed 5 bases at V and 0 bases at J, leaving 6 bases unmatched. The CDR3 has 15 amino acids. Germline assignment: CDR1 SQVTM and CDR2 ANQGSEA. In DNA form, the CDR3 reads TGCAGCGTTCAGGGGGCCTACTCCTCCTACAATGAGCAGTTCTTC. Protein sequence: CSVQGAYSSYNEQFF.

The chain combines TRBV25-1 with TRBJ2-6, with a tentative D call TRBD1 (6 bases). Between the trimmed V and J ends, which lost 3 bases and 0 bases, there was a span of 15 bases. CDR1 MGHDK and CDR2 SYGVNS come from the germline V gene. The CDR3 is 18 residues long. The CDR3 loop is CASSEDQGSSSGANVLTF. For the CDR3, the DNA is TGTGCCAGCAGTGAGGATCAGGGGAGCTCCTCTGGGGCCAACGTCCTGACTTTC.

The chain joins TRBV11-2 to TRBJ2-3, with D uncertain. From germline, CDR1 is SGHAT and CDR2 FQNNGV. Trimming removed 5 bases from V and 3 bases from J, with 9 bases in between. This CDR3 spans 13 amino acids. CDR3 loop: CASSGLGTDTQYF. The CDR3 DNA follows: TGTGCCAGCAGCGGCCTAGGGACAGATACGCAGTATTTT.

A few counts support this clone. The V gene is TRBV6-6, the J gene TRBJ1-1; D might be TRBD1 (5 bases). The CDR3 has 11 residues. Trimming left V 11 bases short and J 4 bases short, with 11 bases between. The germline V gene has CDR1 MNHNY and CDR2 SVGAGI (reference sequence). The chain's CDR3 is CALMRGTEAFF. The CDR3 DNA follows: TGTGCCCTAATGAGGGGCACTGAAGCTTTCTTT.

The table lists this clone with a few counts. The V call is TRBV5-6, the J call TRBJ2-5; D is possibly TRBD2 (6 bases). Trimming shortened V by 1 base and J by 14 bases, and 12 bases separated the two germline ends. The CDR3 runs to 11 residues. Per the germline V gene, CDR1 is SGHDT and CDR2 is YYEEEE. The CDR3 coding sequence is TGTGCCAGCAGCTTGCGGGACTCCCTCTACTTC. This gives the protein CASSLRDSLYF.

This chain uses TRBV29-1 with TRBJ2-7; 7 bases are shared with TRBD2. The germline V gene has CDR1 SQVTM and CDR2 ANQGSEA. The CDR3 is 14 amino acids. With V trimmed by 6 bases and J by 3 bases, 11 bases remained unmatched. CDR3 in amino acids: CSVSGTTDYYEQYF. In DNA, the CDR3 is TGCAGCGTATCCGGGACTACCGATTACTACGAGCAGTACTTC.

The CDR3 here is CASSFMVDTQYF. The CDR3 DNA sequence: TGTGCCAGCAGCTTTATGGTAGATACGCAGTATTTT. This chain joins TRBV7-9 and TRBJ2-3; D gene ambiguous. The length of the CDR3 is 12 residues. Germline V CDR1 and CDR2: SEHNR, FQNEAQ (reference sequence). The V gene lost 3 bases and the J gene lost 5 bases, with 6 bases spanning the gap.

The chain links TRBV4-1 to TRBJ2-7; a weak D match, TRBD2 (6 bases). CDR1 and CDR2 from the germline V gene are MGHRA and YSYEKL. The length of the CDR3 is 16 residues. Between the trimmed V and J ends, which lost 0 bases and 4 bases, there was a span of 16 bases. DNA for the CDR3: TGCGCCAGCAGCCAAGATTCGGAGGGACGGGAATACGAGCAGTACTTC. Protein: CASSQDSEGREYEQYF.

The CDR3 bases are TGTGCCAGCAGCCCAGCGGGAGGGCCCAATGAGCAGTTCTTC. It specifies CASSPAGGPNEQFF. The V gene is TRBV14, the J gene TRBJ2-1; 10 bases agree with TRBD2. With 4 bases clipped from V and 6 bases from J, the junction kept 3 bases outside the gene matches. Germline CDR1 SGHDN, CDR2 FVKESK. The CDR3 length is 14 residues.

This clone was counted a few times. The chain carries TRBV19 and TRBJ2-2; no firm D call. The germline CDR1 and CDR2 sequences are LNHDA and SQIVND (reference sequence). CDR3 length: 14 residues. V lost 1 base and J lost 6, with 9 bases in between. CDR3 amino acids: CASSIAPGSGELFF. CDR3 DNA: TGTGCCAGTAGTATAGCACCTGGCTCCGGGGAGCTGTTTTTT.